These 17 T cell receptor beta chains were sequenced from one sample in a study of beta chain features in type 1 diabetes. The investigators reverse transcribed all of the isolated RNA, so they sequenced expressed TCRB transcripts. Profiling relied on immunoSEQ multiplex PCR, and the TCRdb table lists in-frame clones only, not all of them. The sample consists of some 240,000 clones, approximately 10% of them appearing once. Input material: central memory CD4+ T cells from blood. These receptors were taken from a man in his late teens or twenties in good health.

This chain joins TRBV12-5 and TRBJ2-3; D is unclear. Trimming pared 6 bases from V and 5 bases from J, leaving 12 bases between. The CDR3 totals 13 residues. The germline V gene has CDR1 LGHNT and CDR2 FRNRAP. CDR3 sequence reads: CASGSTPGDTQYF. Written as DNA, the CDR3 is TGTGCTAGTGGATCTACCCCCGGAGATACGCAGTATTTT.

The chain couples TRBV30 to TRBJ1-1; 7 bases are shared with TRBD1. Germline CDR1 and CDR2: GTSNPN and SVGIG (reference sequence). The CDR3 has 16 amino acids. After removal of 0 bases from V and 0 bases from J, the junction contained 7 bases not matched to a gene. The CDR3 here is CAWSVMRTGVNTEAFF. The CDR3 DNA is TGTGCCTGGAGTGTAATGAGAACAGGGGTGAACACTGAAGCTTTCTTT.

The gene calls are TRBV7-2 and TRBJ1-2; D is unclear. V lost 6 bases and J 2 bases, leaving 10 bases between the germline ends. The CDR3 covers 13 residues. CDR1 and CDR2 from the germline V gene are SGHTA and FQGNSA. The CDR3 DNA sequence: TGTGCCAGCAGTCCCGTTAAGAACTATGGCTACACCTTC. Amino acids: CASSPVKNYGYTF.

This clone was counted ten times or more. V usage is TRBV5-4 and J usage is TRBJ1-2, with no clear D. CDR3 length: 15 residues. The germline V gene has CDR1 SGHNT and CDR2 YYREEE (reference sequence). Trimming took off 2 bases at V and 6 bases at J, with 17 bases between the two ends. For the CDR3, the DNA is TGTGCCAGCAGCTTCGGGATCCCAAAGGGTGATGGCTACACCTTC. This translates into CASSFGIPKGDGYTF.

Only a few counts were recorded for this clone. This chain links TRBV29-1 with TRBJ1-1; D is ambiguous. Per the germline V gene, CDR1 is SQVTM and CDR2 is ANQGSEA. The CDR3 extends over 11 amino acids. V was clipped by 6 bases and J by 4 bases, with 9 bases between them. The CDR3 region has the DNA TGCAGCGTGGCCGTTCCCACTGAAGCTTTCTTT. This encodes CSVAVPTEAFF.

The rearrangement uses TRBV30 and TRBJ1-2, with 8 bases that match TRBD1. From germline, CDR1 is GTSNPN and CDR2 SVGIG (reference sequence). V was pared by 2 bases and J by 4 bases, with 15 bases of the junction left unmatched. The CDR3 loop spans 17 amino acids. CDR3 DNA: TGTGCCTGGAGTAATCCCGCCCCAGGACAGGGAAGCTATGGCTACACCTTC. Translated, it gives CAWSNPAPGQGSYGYTF.

This clone was recorded many times. The rearrangement uses TRBV6-1 and TRBJ1-1; tentative D call: TRBD1 (6 bases). Trimming shortened V by 5 bases and J by 4 bases, and 14 bases separated the two germline ends. Germline CDR1 reads MNHNS; CDR2 reads SASEGT. This CDR3 is 14 amino acids long. The DNA of the CDR3 is TGTGCCAGCAGTCGCCAAAGGACAGCCACTGAAGCTTTCTTT. Protein: CASSRQRTATEAFF.

This clone was counted a few times. The genes are TRBV5-1 and TRBJ2-7; 9 bases are shared with TRBD2. The CDR3 contains 14 residues. Germline V gene data show CDR1 as SGHRS and CDR2 as YFSETQ. The V gene end was trimmed by 4 bases and the J gene end by 2 bases; junction bases not matched to a gene: 4. The CDR3 spells CASSPTSGTYEQYF. The CDR3 region has the DNA TGCGCCAGCAGCCCGACTAGCGGTACCTACGAGCAGTACTTC.

This clone was seen a handful of times. DNA of the CDR3: TGTGCCAGCAGCCCCAAATTGCCCGGGACTAGGCCAGATACGCAGTATTTT. It specifies CASSPKLPGTRPDTQYF. The V call is TRBV7-2, the J call TRBJ2-3, with 8 positions matching TRBD2. The germline gives CDR1 SGHTA, CDR2 FQGNSA. The CDR3 extends over 17 amino acids. Losses at the gene ends were 5 bases for V and 4 bases for J; bases not matched to a gene: 14.

This clone has only a few counts. This chain joins TRBV18 and TRBJ1-2; the D is unclear. V shed 4 bases and J shed 3 bases, with 9 bases lying between them. Germline V lookup: CDR1 KGHSH, CDR2 LQKENI. The CDR3 is made up of 13 amino acids. The CDR3 is CASSLDMYYGYTF. The DNA for the CDR3 is TGTGCCAGCTCACTTGACATGTACTATGGCTACACCTTC.

This clone was seen only a few times. The chain couples TRBV28 to TRBJ1-2, with 11 nucleotides matching TRBD1. Germline V gene data show CDR1 as MDHEN and CDR2 as SYDVKM. V dropped 6 bases and J dropped 8; count of bases not matched to a gene: 8. The CDR3 totals 14 residues. CDR3 protein: CASSRRDRGSGYTF. The CDR3 DNA reads TGTGCCAGCAGCCGGCGGGACAGGGGGAGCGGCTACACCTTC.

This clone has at least ten counts. The chain combines TRBV29-1 with TRBJ1-1, with 7 bases lining up with TRBD1. Germline V gene data show CDR1 as SQVTM and CDR2 as ANQGSEA. The CDR3 loop spans 15 amino acids. The V segment lost 7 bases and the J segment 1 base; nucleotides outside the gene matches: 12. Written as DNA, the CDR3 is TGCAGCGGTCCCGACAGGGTGGATCCGAACACTGAAGCTTTCTTT. Its translation: CSGPDRVDPNTEAFF.

This clone turned up a few times. A read error may be the cause here, since a much bigger clone is one base away. The chain has TRBV11-2 and TRBJ2-5; D is ambiguous. The CDR3 spans 11 residues. The germline CDR1 and CDR2 sequences are SGHAT and FQNNGV. V was trimmed by 5 bases and J by 2 bases, leaving 3 bases between them. The CDR3 protein is CASSPQETQYF. CDR3 nucleotide sequence: TGTGCCAGCAGCCCTCAAGAGACCCAGTACTTC. Complete variable domain (other parts from reference TRBV11-2 and TRBJ2-5): EAGVAQSPRYKIIEKRQSVAFWCNPISGHATLYWYQQILGQGPKLLIQFQNNGVVDDSQLPKDRFSAERLKGVDSTLKIQPAKLEDSAVYLCASSPQETQYFGPGTRLLVL.

In this sample, this clone turned up a few times. V and J are TRBV4-3 and TRBJ2-7; 10 bases map to TRBD1. There are 17 residues in the CDR3. J gave up 4 bases and V 0 bases, and 9 bases lay outside the gene matches. CDR1 is LGHNA and CDR2 is YSLEER in the germline V gene. The CDR3: CASSQEIRTGGSYEQYF. DNA for the CDR3: TGCGCCAGCAGCCAAGAGATCCGGACAGGGGGTTCTTACGAGCAGTACTTC.

This clone was seen at least ten times. The rearrangement links TRBV29-1 to TRBJ2-7; maybe TRBD1 (6 bases). Deletions cut 5 bases from V and 3 bases from J, with 17 bases between. The CDR3 length is 14 residues. From germline, CDR1 is SQVTM and CDR2 ANQGSEA. CDR3 sequence: CSVSRTGSDYEQYF. In nucleotides, the CDR3 is TGCAGCGTTTCCCGTACAGGGAGTGACTACGAGCAGTACTTC.

The rearrangement links TRBV5-1 to TRBJ2-3; 12 positions match TRBD2. The CDR3 has 17 amino acids. Germline V gene data show CDR1 as SGHRS and CDR2 as YFSETQ. V lost 3 bases to trimming and J lost 3 bases; unmatched junction nucleotides: 8. The CDR3 spells CASSSGLAGSGTDTQYF. The DNA of the CDR3 is TGCGCCAGCAGCTCCGGACTAGCGGGAAGTGGAACAGATACGCAGTATTTT.

The J gene is TRBJ2-1, the V gene TRBV7-2; D is ambiguous. Germline-derived CDR1 and CDR2 are SGHTA and FQGNSA. V was pared by 5 bases and J by 6 bases, with 17 bases between. The CDR3 is 15 amino acids. DNA for the CDR3: TGTGCCAGCAGCCCGCGTCTAGAAATAGGCAATGAGCAGTTCTTC. It yields the protein CASSPRLEIGNEQFF.